The T cell receptor beta chain under discussion was sequenced for a study of CD8 T cells in Susac syndrome. The germline CDR1 and CDR2 sequences are SGHRS and YFSETQ. V was trimmed by 4 bases and J by 4 bases, leaving 17 bases between them. The CDR3 sequence is 15 residues long. With random hexamers, roughly 0.45 to 1 ug RNA was reverse transcribed. Amplification of TCR beta CDR3 was carried out by immunoSEQ multiplex PCR, which covered 54 Vbeta and 13 Jbeta segments. In TCRdb, the immunoSEQ multiplex PCR reads were re-called with MiXCR into one record per CDR3 protein. The profile covers fewer than 150,000 distinct CDR3 sequences, with 85% to 95% appearing a single time and 0.18% taken by the ten largest.

This chain links TRBV5-1 with TRBJ1-1, with a possible D match to TRBD1 (5 bases). The sample comprised CD8+ T cells from PBMCs. The receptor comes from a human donor with Susac syndrome. The CDR3 region is CASSVGDGGVTEAFF. CDR3 coding DNA: TGCGCCAGCAGCGTAGGGGACGGGGGAGTCACTGAAGCTTTCTTT.